These 6 T cell receptor beta chains came from one sample sequenced in a study of cytomegalovirus exposure and HLA in healthy donors. Assay used: immunoSEQ multiplex PCR; TCRdb lists only in-frame clones, some missing. The sample lists fewer than 350,000 clones, roughly 90% occurring once. The sequenced sample consisted of PBMCs. These receptors all come from a woman aged 18-29 years in good health and CMV-seronegative.

V gene TRBV9 combines with J gene TRBJ1-4; TRBD1 agrees at 8 bases. V lost 3 bases, J lost 4 bases, and 5 bases stayed unmatched. The CDR3 length is 15 residues. Looked up from germline, CDR1 is SGDLS and CDR2 is YYNGEE. In DNA, the CDR3 is TGTGCCAGCAGCGCCGGAGACAGGGGTAATGAAAAACTGTTTTTT. This encodes CASSAGDRGNEKLFF.

The V call is TRBV4-1, the J call TRBJ1-5, with D maybe TRBD1 (5 bases). Trimming cost V 0 bases and J 7 bases, with 16 bases left between them. The germline V gene has CDR1 MGHRA and CDR2 YSYEKL. This CDR3 comprises 16 residues. The CDR3 is CASSQDQAGNEQPQHF. CDR3 coding DNA: TGCGCCAGCAGCCAAGATCAGGCAGGGAATGAGCAGCCCCAGCATTTT.

The genes are TRBV5-1 and TRBJ1-2; 10 bases map to TRBD1. The germline CDR1 and CDR2 sequences are SGHRS and YFSETQ. The CDR3 sequence is 15 residues long. V was clipped by 0 bases and J by 8 bases; unmatched bases: 7. The CDR3 DNA is TGCGCCAGCAGCTTGGGTGGACAGGGGGAGAAAGGCTACACCTTC. It encodes CASSLGGQGEKGYTF.

The chain combines TRBV28 with TRBJ1-2; 8 bases match TRBD1. The germline V gene has CDR1 MDHEN and CDR2 SYDVKM. The CDR3 has 17 amino acids. Trimming cost V 6 bases and J 6 bases; bases outside gene matches: 18. This chain's CDR3 is CASSEPGGGHALNGYTF. CDR3 coding DNA: TGTGCCAGCAGCGAACCAGGGGGCGGCCATGCCCTGAATGGCTACACCTTC.

This chain connects TRBV28 to TRBJ1-5, with 10 positions matching TRBD1. The CDR3 is made up of 21 amino acids. V lost 4 bases, J lost 2 bases, and 20 bases stayed unmatched. CDR1 and CDR2 from the germline V gene are MDHEN and SYDVKM. For the CDR3, the DNA is TGTGCCAGCAGTTCCCCCCTCGACAGGGGGCCTCAGAAAAATCGCAATCAGCCCCAGCATTTT. This translates into CASSSPLDRGPQKNRNQPQHF. The whole variable domain, remainder taken from reference TRBV28 and TRBJ1-5, is DVKVTQSSRYLVKRTGEKVFLECVQDMDHENMFWYRQDPGLGLRLIYFSYDVKMKEKGDIPEGYSVSREKKERFSLILESASTNQTSMYLCASSSPLDRGPQKNRNQPQHFGDGTRLSIL.

The chain combines TRBV12-5 with TRBJ2-3; no clear D gene. The length of the CDR3 is 13 residues. The V end lost 6 bases, the J end lost 6 bases, and 13 bases lay between the germline ends. Germline V gene lookup returns CDR1 LGHNT and CDR2 FRNRAP. CDR3 DNA: TGTGCTAGTGGCAAGACCCTCGGGGATACGCAGTATTTT. Translation gives CASGKTLGDTQYF.